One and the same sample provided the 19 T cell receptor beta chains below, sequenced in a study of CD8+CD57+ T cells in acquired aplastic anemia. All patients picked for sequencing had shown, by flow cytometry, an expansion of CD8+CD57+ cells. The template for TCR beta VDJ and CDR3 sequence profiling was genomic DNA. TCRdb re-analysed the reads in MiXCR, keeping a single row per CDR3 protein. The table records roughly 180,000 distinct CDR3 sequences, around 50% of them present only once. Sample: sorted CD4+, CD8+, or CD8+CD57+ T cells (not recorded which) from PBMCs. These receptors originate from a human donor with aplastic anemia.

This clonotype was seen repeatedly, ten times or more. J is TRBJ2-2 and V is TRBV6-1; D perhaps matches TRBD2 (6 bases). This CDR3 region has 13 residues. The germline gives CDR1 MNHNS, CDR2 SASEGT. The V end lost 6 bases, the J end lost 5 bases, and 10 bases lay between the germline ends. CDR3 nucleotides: TGTGCCAGCAGCGGGACTCCGACCGGGGAGCTGTTTTTT. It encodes CASSGTPTGELFF.

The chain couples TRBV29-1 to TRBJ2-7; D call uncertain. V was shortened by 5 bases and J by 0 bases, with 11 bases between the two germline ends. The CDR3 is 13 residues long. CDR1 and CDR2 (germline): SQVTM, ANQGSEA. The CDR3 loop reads CSVLSGNSYEQYF. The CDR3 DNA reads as TGCAGCGTTCTGAGTGGGAACTCCTACGAGCAGTACTTC.

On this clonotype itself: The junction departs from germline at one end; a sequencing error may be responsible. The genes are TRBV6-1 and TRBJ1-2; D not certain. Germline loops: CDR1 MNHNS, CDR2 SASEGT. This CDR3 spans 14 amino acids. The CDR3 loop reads CASSVAIHYYGYAF. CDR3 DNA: TGTGCCAGCAGTGTAGCGATACACTACTATGGCTACGCCTTC.

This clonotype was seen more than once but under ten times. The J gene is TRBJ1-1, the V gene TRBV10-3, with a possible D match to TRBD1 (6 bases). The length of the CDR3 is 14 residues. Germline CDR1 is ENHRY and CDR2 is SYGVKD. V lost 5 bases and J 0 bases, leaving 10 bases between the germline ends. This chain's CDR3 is CAISNNRVNTEAFF. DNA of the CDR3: TGTGCCATCAGTAACAACAGGGTGAACACTGAAGCTTTCTTT.

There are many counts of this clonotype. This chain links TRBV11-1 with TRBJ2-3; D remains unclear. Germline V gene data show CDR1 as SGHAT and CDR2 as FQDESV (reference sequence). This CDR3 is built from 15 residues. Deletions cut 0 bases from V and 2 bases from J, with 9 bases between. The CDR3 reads CASSLALGYTDTQYF. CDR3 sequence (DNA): TGTGCCAGCAGCTTAGCGCTGGGGTACACAGATACGCAGTATTTT.

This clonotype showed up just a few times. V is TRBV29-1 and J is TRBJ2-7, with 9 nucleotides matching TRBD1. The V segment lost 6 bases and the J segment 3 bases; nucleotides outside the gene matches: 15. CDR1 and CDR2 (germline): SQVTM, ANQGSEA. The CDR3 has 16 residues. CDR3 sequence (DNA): TGCAGCGTCGACCCGGGACAGGGAGGAGGAAACTACGAGCAGTACTTC. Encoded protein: CSVDPGQGGGNYEQYF.

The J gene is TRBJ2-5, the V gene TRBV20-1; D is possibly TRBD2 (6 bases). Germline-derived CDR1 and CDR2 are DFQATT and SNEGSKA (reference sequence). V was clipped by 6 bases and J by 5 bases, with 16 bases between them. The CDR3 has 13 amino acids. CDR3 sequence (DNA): TGCAGTGCCCTGGGGGGTTCTGGGGAGACCCAGTACTTC. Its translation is CSALGGSGETQYF.

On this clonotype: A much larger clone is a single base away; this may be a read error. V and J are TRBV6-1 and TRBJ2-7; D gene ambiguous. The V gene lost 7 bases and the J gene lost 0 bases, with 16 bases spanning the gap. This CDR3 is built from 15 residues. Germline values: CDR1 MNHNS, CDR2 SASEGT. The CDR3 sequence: CASTAGRWSSYEQYF. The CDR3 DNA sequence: TGTGCCAGCACCGCAGGCAGGTGGAGCTCCTACGAGCAGTACTTC.

The CDR3 loop reads CASSRGVVDNEQFF. DNA for the CDR3: TGTGCCAGCAGCCGAGGGGTTGTGGACAATGAGCAGTTCTTC. This chain uses TRBV3-1 with TRBJ2-1, with D perhaps TRBD1 or TRBD2 (5 bases each). CDR1 LGHDT and CDR2 YNNKEL come from the germline V gene (reference sequence). V was clipped by 4 bases and J by 5 bases, with 12 bases between them. The CDR3 contains 14 residues.

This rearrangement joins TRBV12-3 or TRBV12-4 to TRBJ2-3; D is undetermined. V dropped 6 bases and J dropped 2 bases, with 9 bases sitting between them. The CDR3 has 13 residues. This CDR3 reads CASRLSFTDTQYF. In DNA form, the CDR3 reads TGTGCCAGCAGATTATCCTTCACAGATACGCAGTATTTT.

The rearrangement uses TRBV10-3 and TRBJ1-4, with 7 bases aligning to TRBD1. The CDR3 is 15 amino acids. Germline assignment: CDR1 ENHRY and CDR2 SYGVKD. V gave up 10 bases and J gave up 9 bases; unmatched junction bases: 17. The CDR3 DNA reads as TGTGCCACCGGTCAGGGGGAGCGCCTTGATCAAAAACTGTTTTTT. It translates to CATGQGERLDQKLFF.

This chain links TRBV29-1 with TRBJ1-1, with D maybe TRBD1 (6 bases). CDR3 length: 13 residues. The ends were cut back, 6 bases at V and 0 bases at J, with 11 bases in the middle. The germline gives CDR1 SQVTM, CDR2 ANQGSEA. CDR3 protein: CSVLDSMNTEAFF. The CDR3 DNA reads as TGCAGCGTCCTGGACAGCATGAACACTGAAGCTTTCTTT.

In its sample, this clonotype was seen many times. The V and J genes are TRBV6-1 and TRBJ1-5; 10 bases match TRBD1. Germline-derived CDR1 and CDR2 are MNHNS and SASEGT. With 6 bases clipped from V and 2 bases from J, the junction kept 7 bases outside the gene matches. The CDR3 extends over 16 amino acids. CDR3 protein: CASRRTGTGGNQPQHF. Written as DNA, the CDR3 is TGTGCCAGCAGACGTACCGGGACAGGGGGCAATCAGCCCCAGCATTTT.

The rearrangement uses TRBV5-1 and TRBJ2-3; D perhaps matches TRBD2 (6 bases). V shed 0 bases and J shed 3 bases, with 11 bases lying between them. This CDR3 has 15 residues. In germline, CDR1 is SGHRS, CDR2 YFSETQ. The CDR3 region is CASSLGFGGTDTQYF. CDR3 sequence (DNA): TGCGCCAGCAGCTTGGGGTTTGGGGGGACAGATACGCAGTATTTT. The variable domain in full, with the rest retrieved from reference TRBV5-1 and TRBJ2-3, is KAGVTQTPRYLIKTRGQQVTLSCSPISGHRSVSWYQQTPGQGLQFLFEYFSETQRNKGNFPGRFSGRQFSNSRSEMNVSTLELGDSALYLCASSLGFGGTDTQYFGPGTRLTVL.

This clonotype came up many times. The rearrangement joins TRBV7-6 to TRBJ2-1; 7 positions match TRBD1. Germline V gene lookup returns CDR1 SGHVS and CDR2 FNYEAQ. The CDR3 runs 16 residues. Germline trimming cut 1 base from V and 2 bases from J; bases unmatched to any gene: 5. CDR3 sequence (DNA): TGTGCCAGCAGCTTAGTTTCAGGGGGTACCTACAATGAGCAGTTCTTC. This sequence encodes CASSLVSGGTYNEQFF.

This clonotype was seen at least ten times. CDR3 nucleotides: TGTGCCAGCAGCCAACAGGGGGGGGATACGCAGTATTTT. Protein sequence: CASSQQGGDTQYF. The genes are TRBV6-5 and TRBJ2-3, with TRBD1 as a possible D gene (8 bases). The CDR3 sequence is 13 residues long. Trimming stripped 6 bases from V and 6 bases from J, with 13 bases between. Germline V gene sequence: CDR1 MNHEY, CDR2 SVGAGI.

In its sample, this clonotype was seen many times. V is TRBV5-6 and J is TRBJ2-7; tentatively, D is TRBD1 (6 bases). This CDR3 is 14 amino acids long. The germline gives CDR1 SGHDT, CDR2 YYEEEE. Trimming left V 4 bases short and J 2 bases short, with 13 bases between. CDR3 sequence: CASSHGQPPYEQYF. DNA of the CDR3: TGTGCCAGCAGCCATGGACAGCCCCCCTACGAGCAGTACTTC.

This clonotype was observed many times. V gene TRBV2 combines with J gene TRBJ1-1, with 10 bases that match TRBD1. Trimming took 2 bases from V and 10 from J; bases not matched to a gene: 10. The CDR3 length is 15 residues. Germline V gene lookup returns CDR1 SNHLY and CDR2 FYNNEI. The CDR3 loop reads CASSEKGQGWAAAFF. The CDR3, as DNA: TGTGCCAGCAGTGAAAAGGGACAGGGGTGGGCTGCAGCTTTCTTT. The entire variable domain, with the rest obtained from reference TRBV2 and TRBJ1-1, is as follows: EPEVTQTPSHQVTQMGQEVILRCVPISNHLYFYWYRQILGQKVEFLVSFYNNEISEKSEIFDDQFSVERPDGSNFTLKIRSTKLEDSAMYFCASSEKGQGWAAAFFGQGTRLTVV.

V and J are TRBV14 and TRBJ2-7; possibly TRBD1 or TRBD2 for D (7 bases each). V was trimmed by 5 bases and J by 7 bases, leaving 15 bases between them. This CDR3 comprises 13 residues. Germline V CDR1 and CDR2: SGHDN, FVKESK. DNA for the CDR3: TGTGCCAGCAGCGGACAGGCCGGGGGGGAGCAGTACTTC. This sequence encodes CASSGQAGGEQYF.